Each of the 19 T cell receptor beta chains below was sequenced from the same sample in a study of beta chain features in type 1 diabetes. Expressed TCRB transcripts were sequenced because the entire RNA isolate underwent reverse transcription. Sequenced by immunoSEQ multiplex PCR; TCRdb stores in-frame clones only, minus some. The table lists about 140,000 clones, more than 9% of them singletons, with approximately 1.3% in the top ten. Sequenced material: naive CD4+ T cells from blood. These receptors were taken from a man younger than 35 in good health.

This clone was counted a few times. The chain carries TRBV19 and TRBJ2-2; maybe TRBD1 (5 bases). The CDR3 runs to 14 residues. Germline CDR1 and CDR2: LNHDA and SQIVND (reference sequence). The V and J ends lost 6 bases and 1 base respectively, with 9 bases between them. CDR3 in DNA: TGTGCCAGTAGGCTACAGGTGAACACCGGGGAGCTGTTTTTT. The encoded protein is CASRLQVNTGELFF.

This clone has a handful of counts. The CDR3 here is CASSSQTTRASTGELFF. CDR3 in DNA: TGTGCCAGTAGTTCTCAAACTACCAGGGCGAGCACCGGGGAGCTGTTTTTT. The genes are TRBV19 and TRBJ2-2, with D maybe TRBD1 (5 bases). There are 17 residues in the CDR3. CDR1 and CDR2 (germline): LNHDA, SQIVND (reference sequence). The V end was cut by 5 bases, the J end by 4 bases, with 20 bases between.

The chain links TRBV27 to TRBJ1-1, with TRBD1 identical over 8 bases. With 6 bases clipped from V and 3 bases from J, the junction kept 18 bases outside the gene matches. This CDR3 is built from 18 residues. Germline V gives CDR1 MNHEY, CDR2 SMNVEV (reference sequence). The CDR3 protein is CASRPVIMGAGGHTEAFF. DNA for the CDR3: TGTGCCAGCAGACCTGTCATTATGGGTGCAGGGGGCCACACTGAAGCTTTCTTT.

This clone was detected ten times or more. This chain uses TRBV19 with TRBJ1-5, with D unresolved. Deletions cut 3 bases from V and 12 bases from J, with 9 bases between. This CDR3 is built from 11 residues. Germline V gives CDR1 LNHDA, CDR2 SQIVND (reference sequence). CDR3 residues: CASSIPGLQHF. The CDR3 bases are TGTGCCAGTAGTATCCCCGGACTCCAGCATTTT.

In the case of this clone: Distinct nucleotide sequences in the sample also encode this CDR3. The rearrangement joins TRBV5-6 to TRBJ1-2, with a weak D call TRBD1 (5 bases). Germline V gene data show CDR1 as SGHDT and CDR2 as YYEEEE. V lost 3 bases, J lost 8 bases, and 23 bases lay in between. The CDR3 length is 16 residues. The CDR3 DNA is TGTGCCAGCAGCTCTCTGATTAACGACAGATCTCTAGGCTACACCTTC. Translated, it gives CASSSLINDRSLGYTF.

V usage is TRBV7-3 and J usage is TRBJ2-2; TRBD2 might be the D (7 bases). CDR3 length equals 16 residues. V shed 5 bases and J shed 1 base, with 14 bases lying between them. Germline CDR1 is SGHTA and CDR2 is FQGTGA. CDR3 protein: CASSPAGAGNTGELFF. CDR3 DNA: TGTGCCAGCAGCCCCGCGGGGGCAGGGAACACCGGGGAGCTGTTTTTT.

This clone was detected a few times. The V gene is TRBV30, the J gene TRBJ1-2; D may be TRBD1 (6 bases). Germline CDR1 is GTSNPN and CDR2 is SVGIG (reference sequence). Trimming shortened V by 4 bases and J by 3 bases, and 9 bases separated the two germline ends. The CDR3 runs to 12 residues. The CDR3 sequence is CAWIQGHYGYTF. As DNA, the CDR3 is TGTGCCTGGATACAGGGCCACTATGGCTACACCTTC. The full variable domain, in which reference TRBV30 and TRBJ1-2 provide the parts outside the CDR3, is SQTIHQWPATLVQPVGSPLSLECTVEGTSNPNLYWYRQAAGRGLQLLFYSVGIGQISSEVPQNLSASRPQDRQFILSSKKLLLSDSGFYLCAWIQGHYGYTFGSGTRLTVV.

The table lists this clone with a few counts. The V gene is TRBV19, the J gene TRBJ1-5; perhaps TRBD1 as D (6 bases). Trimming removed 7 bases from V and 2 bases from J, with 21 bases in between. Germline V gene data show CDR1 as LNHDA and CDR2 as SQIVND (reference sequence). CDR3 length: 17 amino acids. CDR3 DNA sequence: TGTGCCAGTACTCTACTGGGGGGGGGCACTGGCAATCAGCCCCAGCATTTT. As protein: CASTLLGGGTGNQPQHF.

At least ten counts were recorded for this clone. The V gene is TRBV19, the J gene TRBJ2-4, with 7 bases that match TRBD1. J gave up 9 bases and V 3 bases, and 8 bases lay outside the gene matches. The CDR3 length is 14 residues. Germline V gene lookup returns CDR1 LNHDA and CDR2 SQIVND (reference sequence). The CDR3 loop is CASSIGQGVSIQYF. In nucleotides, the CDR3 is TGTGCCAGTAGTATTGGGCAGGGGGTATCCATTCAGTACTTC.

J is TRBJ2-5 and V is TRBV19; TRBD1 matches 8 bases. Germline assignment: CDR1 LNHDA and CDR2 SQIVND (reference sequence). The CDR3 has 16 amino acids. V lost 0 bases to trimming and J lost 5 bases; unmatched junction nucleotides: 8. The CDR3 sequence: CASSIDGAGGRETQYF. CDR3 sequence (DNA): TGTGCCAGTAGTATAGATGGGGCAGGGGGCAGGGAGACCCAGTACTTC.

The chain links TRBV28 to TRBJ1-2, with D perhaps TRBD1 (5 bases). Trimming shortened V by 3 bases and J by 4 bases, and 9 bases separated the two germline ends. The CDR3 is made up of 13 amino acids. CDR1 is MDHEN, CDR2 SYDVKM, per germline. CDR3: CASSFRAVYGYTF. Written as DNA, the CDR3 is TGTGCCAGCAGTTTCAGGGCGGTCTATGGCTACACCTTC.

The table lists this clone with a few counts. DNA for the CDR3: TGTGCCTGGAGGGAGACAGGGACGGTGCAGCCCCAGCATTTT. It specifies CAWRETGTVQPQHF. The rearrangement uses TRBV30 and TRBJ1-5, with 7 bases that match TRBD1. Germline assignment: CDR1 GTSNPN and CDR2 SVGIG (reference sequence). There are 14 residues in the CDR3. V gave up 3 bases and J gave up 7 bases; unmatched junction bases: 9. Using reference TRBV30 and TRBJ1-5 for the parts outside the CDR3, the full variable domain is SQTIHQWPATLVQPVGSPLSLECTVEGTSNPNLYWYRQAAGRGLQLLFYSVGIGQISSEVPQNLSASRPQDRQFILSSKKLLLSDSGFYLCAWRETGTVQPQHFGDGTRLSIL.

This chain uses TRBV10-3 with TRBJ2-3; 7 bases match TRBD2. The germline V gene has CDR1 ENHRY and CDR2 SYGVKD. The length of the CDR3 is 14 residues. The V and J ends lost 4 bases and 3 bases, in that order; junction bases with no gene match: 4. In nucleotides, the CDR3 is TGTGCCATCAGTGTTGGGGGGGAGACAGATACGCAGTATTTT. It is translated as CAISVGGETDTQYF.

The chain has TRBV6-1 and TRBJ1-1; 9 bases are a match to TRBD1. CDR1 MNHNS and CDR2 SASEGT come from the germline V gene. This CDR3 has 15 residues. The J segment lost 1 base and the V segment lost 6 bases, leaving 6 bases of the junction unmatched. CDR3: CASSLIQGANTEAFF. The CDR3 DNA reads TGTGCCAGCAGCCTGATACAGGGGGCGAACACTGAAGCTTTCTTT.

This clone was recorded a few times. V and J are TRBV7-3 and TRBJ2-5; TRBD2 aligns across 12 bases. V trimming: 5 bases; J trimming: 2 bases; junction bases outside the gene matches: 3. This CDR3 has 15 residues. The germline V gene has CDR1 SGHTA and CDR2 FQGTGA. The DNA of the CDR3 is TGTGCCAGCAGCCTGACTAGCGGGGGACAAGAGACCCAGTACTTC. Encoded protein: CASSLTSGGQETQYF.

This clone was detected a few times. V and J are TRBV5-1 and TRBJ2-5, with 11 positions matching TRBD1. The ends lost 2 bases at V and 3 bases at J; junction bases unmatched: 3. The CDR3 runs 15 residues. Germline loops: CDR1 SGHRS, CDR2 YFSETQ. CDR3 in DNA: TGCGCCAGCAGCTTCCGGACAGGGGGCGAAGAGACCCAGTACTTC. It is translated as CASSFRTGGEETQYF. Using reference TRBV5-1 and TRBJ2-5 for the parts outside the CDR3, the full variable domain is KAGVTQTPRYLIKTRGQQVTLSCSPISGHRSVSWYQQTPGQGLQFLFEYFSETQRNKGNFPGRFSGRQFSNSRSEMNVSTLELGDSALYLCASSFRTGGEETQYFGPGTRLLVL.

This clone was found a few times. This chain joins TRBV5-1 and TRBJ2-7, with 13 bases that match TRBD2. The ends lost 4 bases at V and 5 bases at J; junction bases unmatched: 6. Germline lookup yields CDR1 SGHRS and CDR2 YFSETQ. The CDR3 has 15 residues. The CDR3, as DNA: TGCGCCAGCAGCGGGACTAGCGGGGAAACCCACGAGCAGTACTTC. Amino acid sequence: CASSGTSGETHEQYF. Supplemented by reference TRBV5-1 and TRBJ2-7, the full variable domain reads KAGVTQTPRYLIKTRGQQVTLSCSPISGHRSVSWYQQTPGQGLQFLFEYFSETQRNKGNFPGRFSGRQFSNSRSEMNVSTLELGDSALYLCASSGTSGETHEQYFGPGTRLTVT.

This clone has only a few counts. This specimen includes other DNA sequences encoding the same CDR3. This chain uses TRBV7-2 with TRBJ2-5; 7 bases map to TRBD2. CDR3 length equals 15 residues. Trimming removed 5 bases from V and 5 bases from J; junction bases left unmatched: 11. Germline-derived CDR1 and CDR2 are SGHTA and FQGNSA. CDR3 sequence: CASSLSGGGGETQYF. In DNA, the CDR3 is TGTGCCAGCAGCCTTTCCGGCGGGGGTGGGGAGACCCAGTACTTC.

This clone has only a few counts. The chain uses TRBV9 and TRBJ2-3, with 8 nucleotides matching TRBD2. Trimming cost V 4 bases and J 2 bases; bases outside gene matches: 9. Looked up from germline, CDR1 is SGDLS and CDR2 is YYNGEE. The CDR3 spans 16 residues. The DNA of the CDR3 is TGTGCCAGCAGCCCCGACGGGGGGGGAAACACAGATACGCAGTATTTT. Amino acids: CASSPDGGGNTDTQYF.